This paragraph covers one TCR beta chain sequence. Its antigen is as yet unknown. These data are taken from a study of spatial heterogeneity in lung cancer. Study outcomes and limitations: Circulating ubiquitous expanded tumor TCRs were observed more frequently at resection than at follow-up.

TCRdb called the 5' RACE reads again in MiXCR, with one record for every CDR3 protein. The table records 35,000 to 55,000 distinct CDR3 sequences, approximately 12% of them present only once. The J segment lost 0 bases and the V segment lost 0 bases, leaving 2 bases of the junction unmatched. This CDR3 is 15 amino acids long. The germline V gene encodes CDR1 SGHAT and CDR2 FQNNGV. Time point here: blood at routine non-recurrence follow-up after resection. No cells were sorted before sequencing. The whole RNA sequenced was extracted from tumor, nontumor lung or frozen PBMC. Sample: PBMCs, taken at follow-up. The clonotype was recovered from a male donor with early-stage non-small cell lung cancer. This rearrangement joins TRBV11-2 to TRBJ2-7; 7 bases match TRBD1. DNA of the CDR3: TGTGCCAGCAGCTTAGAACGGACAGGCTCCTACGAGCAGTACTTC. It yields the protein CASSLERTGSYEQYF.